This paragraph covers one TCR beta chain sequence. Antigen unknown. Sequencing targeted expressed TCRB transcripts, as all isolated RNA had been reverse transcribed. TCRdb keeps only in-frame clones here, not all; method: immunoSEQ multiplex PCR. The repertoire holds hundreds of thousands of clones, with over 12% as singletons. This specimen comes from a study of beta chain features in type 1 diabetes. Study-wide findings and caveats: The similarity of naive, central memory and Treg TCRB repertoires appeared greater among patients than among healthy donors. Over-representation of high TCR-expressing cells was a possible consequence of cDNA sequencing. All four CD4+ subsets from Type 1 diabetes patients carried moderately but significantly shorter TCRB CDR3s.

There are 14 residues in the CDR3. From germline, CDR1 is SGDLS and CDR2 YYNGEE. V was shortened by 1 base and J by 8 bases, with 15 bases between the two germline ends. The sequence came from a man between 18 and 29 years old with type 1 diabetes. The chain carries TRBV9 and TRBJ1-1; no clear D gene. Sequenced: naive CD4+ T cells from blood. The CDR3 protein is CASSVTVPGGEAFF. The CDR3 nucleotides read TGTGCCAGCAGCGTAACGGTGCCCGGTGGAGAAGCTTTCTTT.